Listed below are T cell receptor beta chains from one sample, sequenced in a study of siplizumab effects on memory and regulatory T cells. Sequencing used immunoSEQ multiplex PCR; TCRdb keeps in-frame clones, though not all of them. In the table there are 50,000 to 75,000 clones, roughly 97% of which are singletons. Sequenced sample: naive CD8+ T cells sorted from blood. These receptor sequences come from a human donor in good health. The CDR3 runs from the conserved cysteine through the conserved F or W. Each record gives: V gene, CDR3 protein.

TRBV9 | CASSEPLKDTQYF
TRBV9 | CASNGGEPYNEQFF
TRBV18 | CASSPTDRDPDEQFF
TRBV11-1 | CASRDTGNGEEKLFF
TRBV7-9 | CASSPQRGKETQYF
TRBV7-9 | CASSPSGAPTGELFF
TRBV7-9 | CASSHPGTYEQYF
TRBV25-1 | CASSEYEGGHYGYTF
TRBV27 | CASSYDKSYNEQFF
TRBV27 | CASSFGGPDTQYF
TRBV30 | CALEGGLLRELFF
TRBV6-1 | CASTEDGVSNQPQHF
TRBV9 | CASSVGTGNQPQHF
TRBV30 | CAWSEGFGEKLFF
TRBV19 | CASSMIQGKTNYGYTF
TRBV4-1 | CASSQVGEDSNYGYTF
TRBV4-2 | CASSQATGSGNTIYF
TRBV9 | CASSVGGVGGYTF
TRBV19 | CASRAVTDTQYF
TRBV29-1 | CSLTGRATEAFF
TRBV7-9 | CASSVGTDTQYF
TRBV2 | CASSWDRGFGNTIYF
TRBV28 | CASSTLAGGGYEQYF
TRBV19 | CASGSGDEQYF
TRBV5-1 | CASSFPGEGAYGYTF
TRBV27 | CASSSTVKQNIQYF
TRBV14 | CASRASGAYTDTQYF
TRBV18 | CASSPGETYEQYF
TRBV28 | CASSLLAGTQETQYF
TRBV19 | CASSIQGFGDTEAFF
TRBV27 | CASSPGPWPLHF
TRBV2 | CASTASGLQFF
TRBV27 | CASSLSGQGGMNTEAFF
TRBV5-5 | CASSLIPASYEQYF
TRBV7-8 | CASSSPSGGASTGELFF
TRBV19 | CASSIESEGSTDTQYF
TRBV15 | CATSREPASYEQYF